This record covers a single T cell receptor beta chain. Original processing notes: Estimation of nucleated cell counts was performed using reference gene primer amplification. Data came from immunoSEQ multiplex PCR; TCRdb stores just in-frame clones and leaves some out. D and trimming were read from the DNA, whereas the V and J calls and clone size are those reported in that table. Here the sample spans roughly 170,000 clones, approximately 84% being singletons. This record belongs to a study of blood T cell repertoires in COVID-19. The overall study: Material from acute and convalescent COVID-19 was sourced from the United States, Italy and Spain. T cells, B-cell-depleted T cells, or PBMCs provided the cDNA or gDNA that served as material.

This TCR came from a human donor in a cohort sampled during active COVID-19. The sequencing sample was made of peripheral blood.

The CDR3: CASSATGITNEKLFF. CDR3 bases: TGCGCCAGCAGCGCCACAGGGATTACTAATGAAAAACTGTTTTTT. The chain employs TRBV5-1 and TRBJ1-4, with D possibly TRBD1 on 6 matching bases. Germline V gene sequence: CDR1 SGHRS, CDR2 YFSETQ. V lost 4 bases and J lost 2, with 12 bases in between. This CDR3 is built from 15 residues.